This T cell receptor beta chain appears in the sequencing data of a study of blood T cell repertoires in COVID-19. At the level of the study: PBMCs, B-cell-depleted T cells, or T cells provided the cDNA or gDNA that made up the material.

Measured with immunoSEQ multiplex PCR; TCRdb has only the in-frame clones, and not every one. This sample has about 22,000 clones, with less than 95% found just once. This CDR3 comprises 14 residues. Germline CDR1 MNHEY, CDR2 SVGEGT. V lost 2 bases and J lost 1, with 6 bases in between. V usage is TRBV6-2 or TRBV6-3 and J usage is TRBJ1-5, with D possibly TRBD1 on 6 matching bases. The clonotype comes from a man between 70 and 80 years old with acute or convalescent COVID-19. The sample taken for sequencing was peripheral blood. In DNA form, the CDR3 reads TGTGCCAGCAGTTACGGACAGAGCAATCAGCCCCAGCATTTT. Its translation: CASSYGQSNQPQHF.